Presented here are 5 T cell receptor beta chains from one specimen sequenced in a study of T cells in Graves' hyperthyroidism and ophthalmopathy. Amplification of TCR beta CDR3 regions was performed using RNA transcripts as template. HTBI primers drove first-round RT-PCR of the TCR CDR3. Each CDR3 protein is one row after TCRdb ran MiXCR on the multiplex PCR reads. The table lists about 500,000 distinct CDR3 sequences, approximately 16% of them singletons. The sample was blood. The source is a woman in her twenties or thirties with Graves' ophthalmopathy.

This clonotype has more than one count but fewer than ten. The rearrangement links TRBV20-1 to TRBJ2-5; tentative D call: TRBD1 (5 bases). Deletions cut 1 base from V and 7 bases from J, with 13 bases between. The CDR3 contains 13 residues. Germline CDR1 is DFQATT and CDR2 is SNEGSKA (reference sequence). CDR3 sequence (DNA): TGCAGTGCTAGAGGGGGCAGGGTAAGGACCCAGTACTTC. Translation: CSARGGRVRTQYF.

This clonotype was picked up many times. The chain has TRBV12-3 or TRBV12-4 and TRBJ2-5; D perhaps matches TRBD1 (6 bases). CDR3 length equals 14 residues. V was cut by 4 bases and J by 2 bases, with 11 bases left in between. This CDR3 is CASSSGQIQETQYF. The CDR3 DNA is TGTGCCAGCAGTTCCGGACAGATTCAAGAGACCCAGTACTTC.

There are many counts of this clonotype. The chain has TRBV30 and TRBJ1-6, with 7 bases fitting TRBD1. In germline, CDR1 is GTSNPN, CDR2 SVGIG (reference sequence). Losses at the gene ends were 2 bases for V and 7 bases for J; bases not matched to a gene: 5. CDR3 length: 14 residues. The DNA of the CDR3 is TGTGCCTGGAGTATCTACAGGGGAAATTCACCCCTCCACTTT. It is translated as CAWSIYRGNSPLHF.

The sample holds many counts of this clonotype. CDR3 DNA: TGCGCCAGCAGCTTGGGTCTGAGGGGGCCTTCGAACGAGCAGTACTTC. The encoded protein is CASSLGLRGPSNEQYF. V and J are TRBV5-1 and TRBJ2-7; 7 bases are shared with TRBD1. Germline V gene lookup returns CDR1 SGHRS and CDR2 YFSETQ. This CDR3 has 16 amino acids. With V trimmed by 0 bases and J by 5 bases, 11 bases remained unmatched.

The genes are TRBV13 and TRBJ1-2; D is uncertain. The V end lost 4 bases, the J end lost 1 base, and 7 bases lay between the germline ends. Germline CDR1 PRHDT, CDR2 FYEKMQ (reference sequence). The CDR3 contains 13 residues. The CDR3 loop is CASSSQLNYGYTF. The CDR3 bases are TGTGCCAGCAGCTCCCAGCTTAACTATGGCTACACCTTC.